The 3 T cell receptor beta chains in this list originate from one sample, sequenced in a study of blood T cell repertoires in COVID-19. Some clones are missing from TCRdb's copy, which holds only in-frame ones; the method was immunoSEQ multiplex PCR. Here the sample spans roughly 180,000 clones, roughly 80% being singletons. The sequencing sample was made of PBMCs or T cells enriched from blood (not recorded which). Every receptor here comes from a man aged 55 to 70 who had been exposed to COVID-19.

The genes are TRBV5-1 and TRBJ2-5; 7 bases fit TRBD1. CDR1 and CDR2 (germline): SGHRS, YFSETQ. The CDR3 is 15 amino acids. V shed 0 bases and J 2 bases; nucleotides not matched to a gene: 4. In nucleotides, the CDR3 is TGCGCCAGCAGCTTGGGGGACAGATCTCAAGAGACCCAGTACTTC. This gives the protein CASSLGDRSQETQYF.

The chain is built from TRBV5-4 and TRBJ2-7, with TRBD2 matching over 9 bases. V dropped 4 bases and J dropped 2; count of bases not matched to a gene: 7. The CDR3 sequence is 15 residues long. Germline V gene sequence: CDR1 SGHNT, CDR2 YYREEE (reference sequence). The CDR3 DNA reads TGTGCCAGCAGCCCCGGGGGACTAGCTCCCTACGAGCAGTACTTC. It encodes CASSPGGLAPYEQYF. The entire variable domain, with the rest obtained from reference TRBV5-4 and TRBJ2-7, is as follows: ETGVTQSPTHLIKTRGQQVTLRCSSQSGHNTVSWYQQALGQGPQFIFQYYREEENGRGNFPPRFSGLQFPNYSSELNVNALELDDSALYLCASSPGGLAPYEQYFGPGTRLTVT.

This chain joins TRBV28 and TRBJ2-1; a possible D gene is TRBD2 (5 bases). The CDR3 length is 16 residues. V was clipped by 3 bases and J by 8 bases, with 20 bases between them. Germline V gene data show CDR1 as MDHEN and CDR2 as SYDVKM. CDR3 sequence reads: CASSFGKGLTDDEQFF. CDR3 nucleotide sequence: TGTGCCAGCAGTTTCGGGAAGGGTCTGACCGACGATGAGCAGTTCTTC.